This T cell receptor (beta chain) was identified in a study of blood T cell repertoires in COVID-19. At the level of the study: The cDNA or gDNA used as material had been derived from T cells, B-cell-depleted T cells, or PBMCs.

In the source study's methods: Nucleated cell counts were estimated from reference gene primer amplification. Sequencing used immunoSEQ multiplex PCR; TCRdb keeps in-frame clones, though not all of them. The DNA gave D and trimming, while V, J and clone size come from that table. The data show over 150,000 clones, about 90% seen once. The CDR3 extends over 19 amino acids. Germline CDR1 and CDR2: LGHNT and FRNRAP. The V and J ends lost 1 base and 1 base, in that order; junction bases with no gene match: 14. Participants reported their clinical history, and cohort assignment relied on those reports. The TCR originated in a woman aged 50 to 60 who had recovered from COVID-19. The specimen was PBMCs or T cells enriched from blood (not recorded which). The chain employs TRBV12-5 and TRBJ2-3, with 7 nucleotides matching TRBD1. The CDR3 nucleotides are TGTGCTAGTGGTTTGGCCAGTTGGGAGTTTGGGACAGGCACAGATACGCAGTATTTT. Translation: CASGLASWEFGTGTDTQYF.